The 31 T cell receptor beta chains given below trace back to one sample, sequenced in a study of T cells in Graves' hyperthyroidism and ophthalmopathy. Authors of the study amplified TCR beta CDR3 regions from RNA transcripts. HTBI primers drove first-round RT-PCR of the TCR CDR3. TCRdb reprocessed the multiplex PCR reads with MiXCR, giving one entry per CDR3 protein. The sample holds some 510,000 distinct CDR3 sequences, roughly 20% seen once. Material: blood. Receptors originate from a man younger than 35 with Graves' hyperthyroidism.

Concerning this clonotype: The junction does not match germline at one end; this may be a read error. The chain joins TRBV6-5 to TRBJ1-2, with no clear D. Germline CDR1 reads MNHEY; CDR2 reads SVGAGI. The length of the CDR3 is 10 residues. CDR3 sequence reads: CASSYEWYAF. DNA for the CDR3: TGTGCCAGCAGTTACGAATGGTACGCCTTC.

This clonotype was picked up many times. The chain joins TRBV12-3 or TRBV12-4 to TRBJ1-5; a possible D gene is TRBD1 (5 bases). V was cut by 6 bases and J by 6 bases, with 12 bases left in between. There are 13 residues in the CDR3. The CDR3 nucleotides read TGTGCCAGCAGCTTAACCGGGGGTCAGCCCCAGCATTTT. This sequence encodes CASSLTGGQPQHF.

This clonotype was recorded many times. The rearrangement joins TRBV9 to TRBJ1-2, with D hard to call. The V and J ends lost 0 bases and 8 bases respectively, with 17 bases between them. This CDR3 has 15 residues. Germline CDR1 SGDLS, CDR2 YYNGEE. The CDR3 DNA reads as TGTGCCAGCAGCGTAGGCGGTCCCGCGGCGGGGGGCTACACCTTC. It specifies CASSVGGPAAGGYTF. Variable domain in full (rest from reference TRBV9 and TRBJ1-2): DSGVTQTPKHLITATGQRVTLRCSPRSGDLSVYWYQQSLDQGLQFLIQYYNGEERAKGNILERFSAQQFPDLHSELNLSSLELGDSALYFCASSVGGPAAGGYTFGSGTRLTVV.

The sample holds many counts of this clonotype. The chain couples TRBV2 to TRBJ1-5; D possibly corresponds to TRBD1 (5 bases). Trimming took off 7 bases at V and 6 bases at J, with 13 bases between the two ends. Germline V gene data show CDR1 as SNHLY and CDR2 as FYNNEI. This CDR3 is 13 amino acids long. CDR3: CASMGGRVQPQHF. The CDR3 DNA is TGTGCCAGCATGGGGGGAAGGGTTCAGCCCCAGCATTTT.

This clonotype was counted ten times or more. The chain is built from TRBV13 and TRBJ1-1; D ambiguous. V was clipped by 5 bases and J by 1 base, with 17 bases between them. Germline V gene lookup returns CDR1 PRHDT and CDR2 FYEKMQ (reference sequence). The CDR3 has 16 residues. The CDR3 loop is CASSPRGSLGNTEAFF. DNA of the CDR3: TGTGCCAGCAGCCCCCGTGGCTCGCTCGGGAACACTGAAGCTTTCTTT.

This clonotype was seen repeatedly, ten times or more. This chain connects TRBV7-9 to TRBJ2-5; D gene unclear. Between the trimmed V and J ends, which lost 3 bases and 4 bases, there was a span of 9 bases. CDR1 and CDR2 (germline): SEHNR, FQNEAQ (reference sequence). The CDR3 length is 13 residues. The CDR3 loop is CASSLDGSETQYF. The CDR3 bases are TGTGCCAGCAGCTTGGACGGGTCAGAGACCCAGTACTTC. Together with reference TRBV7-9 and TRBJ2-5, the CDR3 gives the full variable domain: DTGVSQNPRHKITKRGQNVTFRCDPISEHNRLYWYRQTLGQGPEFLTYFQNEAQLEKSRLLSDRFSAERPKGSFSTLEIQRTEQGDSAMYLCASSLDGSETQYFGPGTRLLVL.

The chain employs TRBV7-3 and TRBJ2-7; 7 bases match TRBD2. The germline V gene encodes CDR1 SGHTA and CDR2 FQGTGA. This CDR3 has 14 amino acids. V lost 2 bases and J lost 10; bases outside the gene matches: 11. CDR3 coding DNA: TGTGCCAGCAGCTTAGCGGGGACTACTCAAGCCCAGTACTTC. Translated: CASSLAGTTQAQYF. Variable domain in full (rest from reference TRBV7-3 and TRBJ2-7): GAGVSQTPSNKVTEKGKYVELRCDPISGHTALYWYRQSLGQGPEFLIYFQGTGAADDSGLPNDRFFAVRPEGSVSTLKIQRTERGDSAVYLCASSLAGTTQAQYFGPGTRLTVT.

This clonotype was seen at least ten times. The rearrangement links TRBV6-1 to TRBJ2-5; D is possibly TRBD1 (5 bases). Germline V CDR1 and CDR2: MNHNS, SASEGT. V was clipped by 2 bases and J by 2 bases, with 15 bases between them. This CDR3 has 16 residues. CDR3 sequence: CASSEWGSGKQETQYF. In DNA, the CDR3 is TGTGCCAGCAGTGAATGGGGTTCAGGGAAACAAGAGACCCAGTACTTC.

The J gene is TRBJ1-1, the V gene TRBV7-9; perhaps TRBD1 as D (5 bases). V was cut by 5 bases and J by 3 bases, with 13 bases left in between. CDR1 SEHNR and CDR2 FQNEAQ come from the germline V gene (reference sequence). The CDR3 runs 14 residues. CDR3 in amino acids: CASSLRQHHTEAFF. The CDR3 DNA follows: TGTGCCAGCAGCCTGAGACAGCATCACACTGAAGCTTTCTTT.

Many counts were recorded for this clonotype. The CDR3 here is CASSRGHEQYF. CDR3 sequence (DNA): TGCGCCAGCAGCAGGGGGCACGAGCAGTACTTC. The gene calls are TRBV5-1 and TRBJ2-7; 7 nucleotides align to TRBD1. The V segment lost 4 bases and the J segment 5 bases; nucleotides outside the gene matches: 0. CDR3 length: 11 amino acids. Germline V gene data show CDR1 as SGHRS and CDR2 as YFSETQ.

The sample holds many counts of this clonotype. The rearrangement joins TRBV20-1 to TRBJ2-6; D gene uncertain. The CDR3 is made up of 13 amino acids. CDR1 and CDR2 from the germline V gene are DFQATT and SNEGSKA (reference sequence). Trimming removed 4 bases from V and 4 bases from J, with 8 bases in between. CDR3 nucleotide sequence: TGCAGTGCTACCCCCCCGGGGGCCAACGTCCTGACTTTC. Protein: CSATPPGANVLTF.

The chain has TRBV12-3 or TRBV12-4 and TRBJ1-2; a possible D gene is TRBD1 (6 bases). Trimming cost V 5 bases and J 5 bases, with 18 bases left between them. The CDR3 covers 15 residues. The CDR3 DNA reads TGTGCCAGCAGTCATGGGGGCGCGCTAAGATATGGCTACACCTTC. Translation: CASSHGGALRYGYTF.

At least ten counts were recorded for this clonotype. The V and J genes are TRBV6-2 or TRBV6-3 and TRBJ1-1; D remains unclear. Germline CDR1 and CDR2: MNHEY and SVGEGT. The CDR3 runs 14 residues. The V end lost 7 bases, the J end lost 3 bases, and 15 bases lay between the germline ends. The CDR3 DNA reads TGTGCCAGCATCTACCGGCAGGAGGACACTGAAGCTTTCTTT. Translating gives CASIYRQEDTEAFF.

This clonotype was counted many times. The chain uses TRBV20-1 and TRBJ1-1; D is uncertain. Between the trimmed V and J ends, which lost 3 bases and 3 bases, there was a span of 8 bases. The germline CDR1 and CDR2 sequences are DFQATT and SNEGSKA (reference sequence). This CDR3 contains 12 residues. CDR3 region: CSARPLDTEAFF. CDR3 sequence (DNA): TGCAGTGCTAGGCCGTTAGACACTGAAGCTTTCTTT.

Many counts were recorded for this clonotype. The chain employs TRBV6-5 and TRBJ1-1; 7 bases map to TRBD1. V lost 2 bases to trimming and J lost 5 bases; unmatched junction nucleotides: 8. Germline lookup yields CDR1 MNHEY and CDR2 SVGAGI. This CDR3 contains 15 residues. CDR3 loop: CASSYSSGGGTEAFF. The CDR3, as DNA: TGTGCCAGCAGTTACAGTTCAGGGGGTGGGACTGAAGCTTTCTTT.

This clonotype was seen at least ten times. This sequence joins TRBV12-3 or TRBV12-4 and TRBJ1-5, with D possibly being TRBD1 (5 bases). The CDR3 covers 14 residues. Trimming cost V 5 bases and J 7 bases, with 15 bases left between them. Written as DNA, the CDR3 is TGTGCCAGCAGTCCCCGGGCAGGGCCCCAGCCCCAGCATTTT. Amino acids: CASSPRAGPQPQHF.

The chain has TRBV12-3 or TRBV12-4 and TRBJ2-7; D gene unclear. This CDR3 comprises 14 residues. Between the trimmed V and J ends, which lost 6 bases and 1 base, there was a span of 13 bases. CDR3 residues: CASRSDTASYEQYF. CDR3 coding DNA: TGTGCCAGCAGGTCAGACACGGCTTCCTACGAGCAGTACTTC.

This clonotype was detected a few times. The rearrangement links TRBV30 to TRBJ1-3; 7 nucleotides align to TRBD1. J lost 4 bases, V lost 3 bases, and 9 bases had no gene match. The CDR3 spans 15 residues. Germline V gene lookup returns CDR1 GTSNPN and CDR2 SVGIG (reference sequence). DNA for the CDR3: TGTGCCTGGAGCACGGGACAGCCTTTAGGAAACACCATATATTTT. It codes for CAWSTGQPLGNTIYF.

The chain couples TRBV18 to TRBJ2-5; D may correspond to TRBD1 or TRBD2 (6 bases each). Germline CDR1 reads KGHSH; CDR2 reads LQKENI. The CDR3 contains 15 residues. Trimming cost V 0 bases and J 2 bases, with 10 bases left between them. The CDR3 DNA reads TGTGCCAGCTCACCACCGAGGGGGAGGCAAGAGACCCAGTACTTC. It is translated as CASSPPRGRQETQYF.

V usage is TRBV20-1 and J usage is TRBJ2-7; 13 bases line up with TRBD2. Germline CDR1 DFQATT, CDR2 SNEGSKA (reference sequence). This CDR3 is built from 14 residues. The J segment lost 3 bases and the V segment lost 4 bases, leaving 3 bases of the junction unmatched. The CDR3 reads CSATGLAGHYEQYF. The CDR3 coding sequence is TGCAGTGCTACGGGACTAGCGGGACACTACGAGCAGTACTTC.

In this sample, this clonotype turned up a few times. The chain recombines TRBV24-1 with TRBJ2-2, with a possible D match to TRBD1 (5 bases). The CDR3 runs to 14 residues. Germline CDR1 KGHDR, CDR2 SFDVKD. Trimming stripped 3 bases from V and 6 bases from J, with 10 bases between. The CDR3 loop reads CATSDPGHPGELFF. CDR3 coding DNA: TGTGCCACCAGTGATCCTGGACACCCCGGGGAGCTGTTTTTT.

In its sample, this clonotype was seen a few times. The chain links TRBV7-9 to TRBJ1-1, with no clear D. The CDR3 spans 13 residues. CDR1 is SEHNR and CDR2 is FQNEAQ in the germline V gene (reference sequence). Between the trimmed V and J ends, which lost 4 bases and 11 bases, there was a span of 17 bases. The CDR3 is CASSSRTIYQAFF. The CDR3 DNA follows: TGTGCCAGCAGCTCCAGAACGATCTATCAGGCTTTCTTT. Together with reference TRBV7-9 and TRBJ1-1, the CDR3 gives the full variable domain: DTGVSQNPRHKITKRGQNVTFRCDPISEHNRLYWYRQTLGQGPEFLTYFQNEAQLEKSRLLSDRFSAERPKGSFSTLEIQRTEQGDSAMYLCASSSRTIYQAFFGQGTRLTVV.

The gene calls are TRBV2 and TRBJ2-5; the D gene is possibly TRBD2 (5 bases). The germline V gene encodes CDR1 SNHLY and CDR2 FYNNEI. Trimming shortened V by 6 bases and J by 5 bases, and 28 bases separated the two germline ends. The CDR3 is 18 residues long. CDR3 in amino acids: CASRERTTPTGTGETQYF. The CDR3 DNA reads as TGTGCCAGCAGGGAACGCACGACCCCGACGGGAACGGGGGAGACCCAGTACTTC. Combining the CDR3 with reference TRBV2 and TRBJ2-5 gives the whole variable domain EPEVTQTPSHQVTQMGQEVILRCVPISNHLYFYWYRQILGQKVEFLVSFYNNEISEKSEIFDDQFSVERPDGSNFTLKIRSTKLEDSAMYFCASRERTTPTGTGETQYFGPGTRLLVL.

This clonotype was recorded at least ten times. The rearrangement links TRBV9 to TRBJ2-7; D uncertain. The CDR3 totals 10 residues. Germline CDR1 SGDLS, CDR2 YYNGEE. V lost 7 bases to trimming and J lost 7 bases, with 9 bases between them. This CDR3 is CASDSREQYF. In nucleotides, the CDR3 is TGTGCCAGCGATAGTCGAGAGCAGTACTTC.

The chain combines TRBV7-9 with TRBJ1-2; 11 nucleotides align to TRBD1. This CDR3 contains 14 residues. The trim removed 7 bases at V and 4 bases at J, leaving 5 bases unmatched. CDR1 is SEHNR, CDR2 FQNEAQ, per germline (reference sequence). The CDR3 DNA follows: TGTGCCAGCAACCGGGACAGGGGGACCTATGGCTACACCTTC. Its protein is CASNRDRGTYGYTF.

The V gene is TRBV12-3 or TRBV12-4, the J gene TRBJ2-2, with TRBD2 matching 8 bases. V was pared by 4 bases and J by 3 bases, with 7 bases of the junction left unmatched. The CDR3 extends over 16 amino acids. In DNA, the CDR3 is TGTGCCAGCAGTTGGACTAGCTGGGGGGACACCGGGGAGCTGTTTTTT. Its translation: CASSWTSWGDTGELFF.

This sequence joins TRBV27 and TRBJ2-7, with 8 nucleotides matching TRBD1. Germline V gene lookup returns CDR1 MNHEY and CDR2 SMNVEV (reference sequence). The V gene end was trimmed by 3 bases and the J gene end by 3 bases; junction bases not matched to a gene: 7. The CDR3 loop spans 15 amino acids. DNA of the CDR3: TGTGCCAGCAGTTTTGGGGCAGGGGGCTTCTACGAGCAGTACTTC. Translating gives CASSFGAGGFYEQYF.

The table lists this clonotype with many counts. The CDR3 sequence is CASSYSVLSTNSPLHF. CDR3 DNA: TGTGCCAGCAGTTACTCGGTACTTTCTACTAATTCACCCCTCCACTTT. J is TRBJ1-6 and V is TRBV6-5, with no clear D. This CDR3 has 16 amino acids. V was pared by 0 bases and J by 6 bases, with 12 bases between. Germline V lookup: CDR1 MNHEY, CDR2 SVGAGI.

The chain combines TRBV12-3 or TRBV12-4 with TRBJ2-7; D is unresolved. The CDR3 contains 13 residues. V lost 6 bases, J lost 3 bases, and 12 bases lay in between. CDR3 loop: CASSRDTYYEQYF. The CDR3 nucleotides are TGTGCCAGCAGCAGAGACACTTACTACGAGCAGTACTTC.

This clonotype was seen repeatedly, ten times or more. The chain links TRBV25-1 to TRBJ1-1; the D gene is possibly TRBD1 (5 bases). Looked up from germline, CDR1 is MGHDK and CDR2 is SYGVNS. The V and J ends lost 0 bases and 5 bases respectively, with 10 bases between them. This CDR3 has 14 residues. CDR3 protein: CASSEYGGKTEAFF. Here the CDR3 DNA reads TGTGCCAGCAGTGAATATGGGGGGAAAACTGAAGCTTTCTTT.

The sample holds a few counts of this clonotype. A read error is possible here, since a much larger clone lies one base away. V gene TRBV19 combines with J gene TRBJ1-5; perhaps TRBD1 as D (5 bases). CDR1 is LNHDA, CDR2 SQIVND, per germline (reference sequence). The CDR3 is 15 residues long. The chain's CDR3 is CASGMNGRTNQPQHF. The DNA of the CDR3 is TGTGCCAGTGGTATGAACGGACGGACAAATCAGCCCCAGCATTTT.